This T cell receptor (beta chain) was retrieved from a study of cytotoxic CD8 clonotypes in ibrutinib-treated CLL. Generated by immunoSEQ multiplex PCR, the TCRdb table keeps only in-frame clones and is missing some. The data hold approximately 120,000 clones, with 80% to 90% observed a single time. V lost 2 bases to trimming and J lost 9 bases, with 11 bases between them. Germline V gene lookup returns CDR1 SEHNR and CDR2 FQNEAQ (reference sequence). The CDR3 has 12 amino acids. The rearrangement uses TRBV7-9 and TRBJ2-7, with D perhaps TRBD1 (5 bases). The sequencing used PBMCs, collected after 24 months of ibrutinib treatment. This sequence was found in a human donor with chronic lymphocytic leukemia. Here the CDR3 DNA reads TGTGCCAGCAGCTTACCCCGACAGTGGCAGTACTTC. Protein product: CASSLPRQWQYF. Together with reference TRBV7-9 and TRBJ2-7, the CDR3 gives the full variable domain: DTGVSQNPRHKITKRGQNVTFRCDPISEHNRLYWYRQTLGQGPEFLTYFQNEAQLEKSRLLSDRFSAERPKGSFSTLEIQRTEQGDSAMYLCASSLPRQWQYFGPGTRLTVT.